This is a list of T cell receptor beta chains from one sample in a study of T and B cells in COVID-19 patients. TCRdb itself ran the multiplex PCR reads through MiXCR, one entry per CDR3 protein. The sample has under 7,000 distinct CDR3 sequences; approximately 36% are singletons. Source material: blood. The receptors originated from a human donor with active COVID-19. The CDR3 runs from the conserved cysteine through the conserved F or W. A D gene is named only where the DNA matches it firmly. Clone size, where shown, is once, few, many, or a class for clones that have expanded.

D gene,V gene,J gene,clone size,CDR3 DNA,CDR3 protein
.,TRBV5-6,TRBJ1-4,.,TGTGCCAGCAGCTTGAGGCAGAATGAAAAACTGTTTTTT,CASSLRQNEKLFF
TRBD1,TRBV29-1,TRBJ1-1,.,TGCAGCGTTGGGTCCAGGGGGCGCACTGAAGCTTTCTTT,CSVGSRGRTEAFF
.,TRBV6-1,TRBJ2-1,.,TGTGCCAGCAGTGAAGCCCGGTCCTACAATGAGCAGTTCTTC,CASSEARSYNEQFF
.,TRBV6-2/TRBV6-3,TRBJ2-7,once,TGTTCCAGCACCTCTTCAGGGGGGGGTTCCTACGAGCAGTACTTC,CSSTSSGGGSYEQYF
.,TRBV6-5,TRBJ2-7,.,TGTGCCAGCAGACTAACAAGGGCGGGATTAAAGTCCTACGAGCAGTACTTC,CASRLTRAGLKSYEQYF
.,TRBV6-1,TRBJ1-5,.,TGTGCCAGCAGTGCAGCGGGCCGACGGGGTCAGCCCCAGCATTTT,CASSAAGRRGQPQHF
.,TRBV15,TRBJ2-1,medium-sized,TGTGCCACCAGCAGGACTGCTACCTACAATGAGCAGTTCTTC,CATSRTATYNEQFF
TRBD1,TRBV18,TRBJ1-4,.,TGTGCCAGCTCACCCCAGGGGGCGAATGGATTTTTTGAAAAACTGTTTTTT,CASSPQGANGFFEKLFF
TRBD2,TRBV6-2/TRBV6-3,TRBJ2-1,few,TGTGCCAGCAGAGGGACTAGCGTAAACTCCTACAATGAGCAGTTCTTC,CASRGTSVNSYNEQFF
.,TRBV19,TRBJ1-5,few,TGTGCCAGTAATGGGTGGGCATCGAAGGTACGGCATCAGCCCCAGCATTTT,CASNGWASKVRHQPQHF
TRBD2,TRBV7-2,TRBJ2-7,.,TGTGCCAGCAGTTCCAGCGGGAGGGTCTCCTACGAGCAGTACTTC,CASSSSGRVSYEQYF
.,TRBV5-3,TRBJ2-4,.,TGTGCCAGAAGCTTGGCCCTGGTTAGTTGGGTTAGGACCAAAAACATTCAGTACTTC,CARSLALVSWVRTKNIQYF
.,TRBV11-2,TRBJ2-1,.,TGTGCCAGCAGCTTAGATCGAACAGGTGTGCAGTTCTTC,CASSLDRTGVQFF
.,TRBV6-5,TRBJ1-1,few,TGTGCCAGCAGTTACTCAAGGAACACTGAAGCTTTCTTT,CASSYSRNTEAFF
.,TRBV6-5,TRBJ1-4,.,TGTGCCAGCAGTTACGGGCAGTTTAATGAAAAACTGTTTTTT,CASSYGQFNEKLFF
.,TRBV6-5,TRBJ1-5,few,TGTGCCAGCAGTTACTCGGCAGGGGAGATGGGTCAGCCCCAGCATTTT,CASSYSAGEMGQPQHF
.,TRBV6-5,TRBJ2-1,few,TGTGCCAGTGCGCTGGAGGGCCCCAACAATGAGCAGTTCTTC,CASALEGPNNEQFF
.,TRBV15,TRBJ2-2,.,TGTGCCACCAGGGGGGTCACCGGGGAGCTGTTTTTT,CATRGVTGELFF
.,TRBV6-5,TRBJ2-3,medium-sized,TGTGCCAGCAGTTACTCCCCAGGACAGACAGATACGCAGTATTTT,CASSYSPGQTDTQYF
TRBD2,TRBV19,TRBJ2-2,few,TGTGCCAGTAGTATAGGACTAGCGGGATGGGGGACCGGGGAGCTGTTTTTT,CASSIGLAGWGTGELFF
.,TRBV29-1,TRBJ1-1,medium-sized,TGCAGCGTACTCCGCGGCTGGGCAATGAACACTGAAGCTTTCTTT,CSVLRGWAMNTEAFF
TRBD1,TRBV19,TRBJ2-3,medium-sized,TGTGCCAGTAGGTTAAGGGACAGGGCAGATACGCAGTATTTT,CASRLRDRADTQYF
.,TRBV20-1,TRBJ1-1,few,TGCAGTGCTACACAGGGCGGGGGGAACACTGAAGCTTTCTTT,CSATQGGGNTEAFF
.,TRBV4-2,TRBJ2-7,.,TGTGCCAGCAGCCAAGACGTCTCGGACCGATACGAGCAGTACTTC,CASSQDVSDRYEQYF
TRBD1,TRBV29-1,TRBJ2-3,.,TGCAGCGGATGGGACAGGGGCACAGATACGCAGTATTTT,CSGWDRGTDTQYF
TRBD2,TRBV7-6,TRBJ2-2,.,TGTGCCAGCAGCTCAATAGCGGGAGGGCTCACCGGGGAGCTGTTTTTT,CASSSIAGGLTGELFF
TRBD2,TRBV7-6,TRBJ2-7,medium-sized,TGTGCCAGCAGGAGAGTCGCTAGCGGGAGCTACGAGCAGTACTTC,CASRRVASGSYEQYF
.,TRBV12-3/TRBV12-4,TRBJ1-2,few,TGTGCCAGCAGTTCGACGCAGCGCTATGGCTACACCTTC,CASSSTQRYGYTF
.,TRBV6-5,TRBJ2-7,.,TGTGCCAGCCACAAAGGACTTATTCCCTACGAGCAGTACTTC,CASHKGLIPYEQYF
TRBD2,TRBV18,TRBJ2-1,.,TGTGCCAGCTCACCAGTAGCGGGACGGTACTTGGATGAGCAGTTCTTC,CASSPVAGRYLDEQFF
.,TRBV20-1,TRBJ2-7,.,TGCAGTGCTAGAGGTTTGTCCGCCGAGCAGTACTTC,CSARGLSAEQYF
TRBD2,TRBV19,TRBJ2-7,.,TGTGCCAGTAGTATAGAGGCTAGCGGGGGTCCCTACGAGCAGTACTTC,CASSIEASGGPYEQYF
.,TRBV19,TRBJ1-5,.,TGTGCCAGTAGTACCCAGGGGCAGGGCAATCAGCCCCAGCATTTT,CASSTQGQGNQPQHF
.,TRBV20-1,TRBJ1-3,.,TGCAGTGCTTTGGGCAGACTCTCTGGAAACACCATATATTTT,CSALGRLSGNTIYF
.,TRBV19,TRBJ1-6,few,TGTGCCAGTAGTATGTCCGGGGGCCGCTCACCCCTCCACTTT,CASSMSGGRSPLHF
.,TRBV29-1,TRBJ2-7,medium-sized,TGCAGCGTTGAAGGAGGAGGGTTCGGGTACGAGCAGTACTTC,CSVEGGGFGYEQYF
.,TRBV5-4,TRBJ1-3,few,TGTGCCAGCAGCTCGGACTCCGGCTCTGGAAACACCATATATTTT,CASSSDSGSGNTIYF